Shown below are 9 T cell receptor beta chains from a single sample sequenced in a study of TIL therapy for anti-PD-1-resistant metastatic lung cancer. The libraries were made with immunoSEQ v3. Assay used: immunoSEQ multiplex PCR; TCRdb lists only in-frame clones, some missing. The data show about 5,200 clones, almost 65% seen once. Time point here: pre-treatment sample, taken before nivolumab and TIL therapy. The tumor samples were excised metastases, mostly pleural nodules or supraclavicular lymph nodes. Specimen: tumor tissue, collected at baseline. These TCRs come from a man aged 65-85 years with non-small cell lung cancer.

The chain couples TRBV6-5 to TRBJ1-6; D is uncertain. The length of the CDR3 is 13 residues. Germline CDR1 reads MNHEY; CDR2 reads SVGAGI. Trimming pared 6 bases from V and 9 bases from J, leaving 12 bases between. The CDR3 loop reads CASRRHIGSPLHF. DNA for the CDR3: TGTGCCAGCAGAAGGCATATAGGTTCACCCCTCCACTTT.

This clone has a handful of counts. The chain combines TRBV11-3 with TRBJ2-7; D unclear. Trimming removed 2 bases at V and 2 bases at J, with 7 bases between. CDR3 size: 13 residues. CDR1 SGHNT and CDR2 YENEEA come from the germline V gene. The CDR3 DNA reads as TGTGCCAGCAGCTTAAGACACCCCTACGAGCAGTACTTC. It specifies CASSLRHPYEQYF. The variable domain in full, completed from reference TRBV11-3 and TRBJ2-7, reads EAGVVQSPRYKIIEKKQPVAFWCNPISGHNTLYWYLQNLGQGPELLIRYENEEAVDDSQLPKDRFSAERLKGVDSTLKIQPAELGDSAVYLCASSLRHPYEQYFGPGTRLTVT.

This clone was recorded a few times. The DNA for the CDR3 is TGCAGCGTCAAAAGACCGGCCTACAGGGGACTGAACACTGAAGCTTTCTTT. Its translation: CSVKRPAYRGLNTEAFF. The chain recombines TRBV29-1 with TRBJ1-1, with 7 bases identical to TRBD1. With V trimmed by 6 bases and J by 0 bases, 16 bases remained unmatched. Germline V gene sequence: CDR1 SQVTM, CDR2 ANQGSEA. This CDR3 has 17 amino acids.

The genes are TRBV12-5 and TRBJ2-1; 12 bases are a match to TRBD2. Germline V gives CDR1 LGHNT, CDR2 FRNRAP. This CDR3 is built from 18 residues. Germline trimming cut 4 bases from V and 4 bases from J; bases unmatched to any gene: 11. The CDR3 DNA is TGTGCTAGTGGTTCGGAGGGGGAAGGGACTAGCGGGTACAATGAGCAGTTCTTC. Translated, it gives CASGSEGEGTSGYNEQFF.

This clone appeared a few times. This chain uses TRBV7-2 with TRBJ1-1, with TRBD1 identical over 8 bases. Germline CDR1 and CDR2: SGHTA and FQGNSA. This CDR3 has 13 residues. J lost 3 bases, V lost 4 bases, and 1 base had no gene match. The DNA for the CDR3 is TGTGCCAGCAGCTGGGGACAGGACACTGAAGCTTTCTTT. Protein: CASSWGQDTEAFF.

V usage is TRBV6-4 and J usage is TRBJ1-5; TRBD1 matches at 9 bases. V was pared by 3 bases and J by 7 bases, with 4 bases of the junction left unmatched. This CDR3 region has 14 residues. Germline CDR1 MRHNA, CDR2 SNTAGT. CDR3: CASSDRDRVQPQHF. The CDR3, as DNA: TGTGCCAGCAGTGATAGGGACAGGGTACAGCCCCAGCATTTT.

Only a few counts were recorded for this clone. The genes are TRBV28 and TRBJ1-2; a weak D match, TRBD1 (6 bases). The CDR3 consists of 15 residues. Germline V CDR1 and CDR2: MDHEN, SYDVKM. Trimming cost V 6 bases and J 3 bases, with 17 bases left between them. The CDR3 reads CASSQYRDGDYGYTF. The CDR3 region has the DNA TGTGCCAGCAGCCAATACAGGGATGGCGACTATGGCTACACCTTC.

CDR3 bases: TGTGCCAGCAGCCCTAAAGTAGCCAAAAACATTCAGTACTTC. Translating it yields CASSPKVAKNIQYF. This rearrangement joins TRBV9 to TRBJ2-4, with D unresolved. The CDR3 totals 14 residues. CDR1 is SGDLS and CDR2 is YYNGEE in the germline V gene. Deletions cut 4 bases from V and 0 bases from J, with 8 bases between.

This clone was seen a single time. The chain carries TRBV28 and TRBJ1-2; D remains ambiguous. Looked up from germline, CDR1 is MDHEN and CDR2 is SYDVKM. The CDR3 loop spans 11 amino acids. The germline V and J ends were trimmed by 5 bases and 5 bases, with 6 bases remaining between them. The CDR3 coding sequence is TGTGCCAGCAGTAGAGAGTATGGCTACACCTTC. Protein sequence: CASSREYGYTF.